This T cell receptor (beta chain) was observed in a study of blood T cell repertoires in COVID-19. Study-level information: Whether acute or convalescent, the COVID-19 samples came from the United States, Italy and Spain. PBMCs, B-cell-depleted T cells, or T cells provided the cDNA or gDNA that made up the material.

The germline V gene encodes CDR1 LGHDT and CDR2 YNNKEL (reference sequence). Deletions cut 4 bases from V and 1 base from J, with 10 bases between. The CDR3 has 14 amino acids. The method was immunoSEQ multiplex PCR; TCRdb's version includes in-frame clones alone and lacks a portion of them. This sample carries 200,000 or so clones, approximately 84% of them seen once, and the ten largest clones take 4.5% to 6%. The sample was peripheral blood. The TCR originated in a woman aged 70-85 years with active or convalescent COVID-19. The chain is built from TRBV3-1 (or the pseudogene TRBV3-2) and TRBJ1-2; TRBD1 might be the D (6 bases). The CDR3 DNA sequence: TGTGCCAGCAGCCGTGGGGGCATTAACTATGGCTACACCTTC. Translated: CASSRGGINYGYTF.